These 16 T cell receptor beta chains came from one sample sequenced in a study of lymphopenia after photon versus proton radiotherapy. Using immunoSEQ multiplex PCR, the repertoire was profiled, and TCRdb retains in-frame clones only, with some absent. The sample has about 62,000 clones, around 90% seen once. The sequencing used peripheral blood, collected from a patient treated with proton-based radiotherapy. The receptor source for this set is a man older than 75 with esophageal cancer.

The genes are TRBV29-1 and TRBJ1-1; D gene uncertain. This CDR3 comprises 12 residues. V lost 5 bases, J lost 5 bases, and 12 bases lay in between. CDR1 is SQVTM and CDR2 is ANQGSEA in the germline V gene. The DNA of the CDR3 is TGCAGCGTTCAGTGGCGCGGGACTGAAGCTTTCTTT. Its protein product is CSVQWRGTEAFF.

The V call is TRBV5-6, the J call TRBJ2-5; weak D call: TRBD1 (7 bases). The J call may be in error: the DNA end matches TRBJ2-7 better. This CDR3 is built from 14 residues. Germline lookup yields CDR1 SGHDT and CDR2 YYEEEE. As DNA, the CDR3 is TGTGCCAGCAGCTGGGACTCAGGGGGCTACGAGCAGTACTTC. This translates into CASSWDSGGYEQYF.

The V call is TRBV29-1, the J call TRBJ2-1, with 11 nucleotides matching TRBD1. This CDR3 has 14 amino acids. Germline V CDR1 and CDR2: SQVTM, ANQGSEA. V lost 6 bases, J lost 5 bases, and 6 bases stayed unmatched. In nucleotides, the CDR3 is TGCAGCGTCCGGGACAGGGGGTGGAACAATGAGCAGTTCTTC. The encoded protein is CSVRDRGWNNEQFF.

This chain uses TRBV5-1 with TRBJ2-2; tentative D call: TRBD1 (6 bases). Germline lookup yields CDR1 SGHRS and CDR2 YFSETQ. V lost 5 bases and J lost 1, with 9 bases in between. The CDR3 has 14 amino acids. The CDR3 region has the DNA TGCGCCAGCAGTGCGGACAGGAACACCGGGGAGCTGTTTTTT. Translating gives CASSADRNTGELFF.

This chain connects TRBV5-1 to TRBJ2-5; no definite D call. This CDR3 is built from 15 residues. V shed 0 bases and J shed 2 bases, with 11 bases lying between them. Germline assignment: CDR1 SGHRS and CDR2 YFSETQ. DNA of the CDR3: TGCGCCAGCAGCTTGGAGGGTCAGAATCAAGAGACCCAGTACTTC. As protein: CASSLEGQNQETQYF. The full variable domain, its missing parts supplied by reference TRBV5-1 and TRBJ2-5, is KAGVTQTPRYLIKTRGQQVTLSCSPISGHRSVSWYQQTPGQGLQFLFEYFSETQRNKGNFPGRFSGRQFSNSRSEMNVSTLELGDSALYLCASSLEGQNQETQYFGPGTRLLVL.

The V call is TRBV4-1, the J call TRBJ1-2; D not certain. Germline loops: CDR1 MGHRA, CDR2 YSYEKL. This CDR3 has 15 amino acids. The V and J ends lost 0 bases and 2 bases respectively, with 10 bases between them. The CDR3 region is CASSQDGRANYGYTF. As DNA, the CDR3 is TGCGCCAGCAGCCAAGACGGTAGGGCAAACTATGGCTACACCTTC.

The chain has TRBV4-3 and TRBJ1-2; D not resolved. The CDR3 spans 14 residues. Germline-derived CDR1 and CDR2 are LGHNA and YSLEER. Deletions cut 0 bases from V and 9 bases from J, with 14 bases between. Here the CDR3 reads CASSQDGGLERYTF. The CDR3 coding sequence is TGCGCCAGCAGCCAAGATGGCGGGCTGGAACGCTACACCTTC.

The chain combines TRBV9 with TRBJ2-1, with 12 bases identical to TRBD2. The CDR3 loop spans 17 amino acids. Losses at the gene ends were 0 bases for V and 4 bases for J; bases not matched to a gene: 5. Germline lookup yields CDR1 SGDLS and CDR2 YYNGEE. CDR3 sequence: CASSVGLAGGNYNEQFF. CDR3 sequence (DNA): TGTGCCAGCAGCGTAGGCCTAGCGGGAGGGAATTACAATGAGCAGTTCTTC.

The chain recombines TRBV5-1 with TRBJ2-2; TRBD2 might be the D (6 bases). V was shortened by 2 bases and J by 5 bases, with 13 bases between the two germline ends. Looked up from germline, CDR1 is SGHRS and CDR2 is YFSETQ. The CDR3 has 15 amino acids. CDR3 DNA sequence: TGCGCCAGCAGCTTCGTCGGGGGACGAACCGGGGAGCTGTTTTTT. This encodes CASSFVGGRTGELFF.

The chain recombines TRBV4-2 with TRBJ2-5; no reliable D call. The J call may be wrong; the DNA end is better matched by TRBJ2-7. CDR1 and CDR2 from the germline V gene are LGHNA and YNFKEQ. CDR3 length: 14 amino acids. The CDR3 DNA reads as TGTGCCAGCAGCCAAGTTAGGAGCTCCTACGAGCAGTACTTC. Encoded protein: CASSQVRSSYEQYF.

This sequence joins TRBV5-1 and TRBJ1-2; 12 bases line up with TRBD1. This CDR3 contains 14 residues. V trimming: 4 bases; J trimming: 6 bases; junction bases outside the gene matches: 4. In germline, CDR1 is SGHRS, CDR2 YFSETQ. The CDR3 DNA is TGCGCCAGCAGCCGGGACAGGGGGCTGAATGGCTACACCTTC. The encoded protein is CASSRDRGLNGYTF.

The chain is built from TRBV7-9 and TRBJ2-3, with TRBD2 matching over 9 bases. From germline, CDR1 is SEHNR and CDR2 FQNEAQ (reference sequence). V was clipped by 1 base and J by 2 bases; unmatched bases: 13. The CDR3 is 19 residues long. The CDR3 DNA reads as TGTGCCAGCAGCTTAGGTAGCGGGGGACCTCTATTCTTCACAGATACGCAGTATTTT. Protein product: CASSLGSGGPLFFTDTQYF.

This sequence joins TRBV19 and TRBJ2-3; a weak D match, TRBD2 (7 bases). CDR1 and CDR2 (germline): LNHDA, SQIVND (reference sequence). This CDR3 region has 13 residues. Trimming took 5 bases from V and 4 from J, leaving 10 bases between them. The CDR3 loop is CASSEGGSDTQYF. CDR3 coding DNA: TGTGCCAGTAGTGAGGGGGGGTCAGATACGCAGTATTTT.

Only one count was recorded for this clone. The CDR3 sequence: CAWSGPLRDTQYF. The CDR3 region has the DNA TGTGCCTGGAGTGGACCACTGAGGGATACGCAGTATTTT. The genes are TRBV30 and TRBJ2-3; D unclear. The V and J ends lost 1 base and 6 bases respectively, with 11 bases between them. This CDR3 has 13 residues. From germline, CDR1 is GTSNPN and CDR2 SVGIG (reference sequence).

Concerning this clone itself: In the same sample, other DNA sequences code for this CDR3. This chain links TRBV5-1 with TRBJ1-2; no clear D. The CDR3 runs 13 residues. Trimming cost V 0 bases and J 1 base, with 4 bases left between them. Germline V CDR1 and CDR2: SGHRS, YFSETQ. The CDR3 coding sequence is TGCGCCAGCAGCTTGGAGGGTAACTATGGCTACACCTTC. The encoded protein is CASSLEGNYGYTF. Full variable domain (outside the CDR3, taken from reference TRBV5-1 and TRBJ1-2): KAGVTQTPRYLIKTRGQQVTLSCSPISGHRSVSWYQQTPGQGLQFLFEYFSETQRNKGNFPGRFSGRQFSNSRSEMNVSTLELGDSALYLCASSLEGNYGYTFGSGTRLTVV.

The genes are TRBV6-5 and TRBJ1-4; tentative D call: TRBD1 (5 bases). Trimming removed 4 bases from V and 6 bases from J, with 12 bases in between. The germline gives CDR1 MNHEY, CDR2 SVGAGI. The CDR3 contains 14 residues. CDR3 loop: CASSSAGTHEKLFF. The CDR3 region has the DNA TGTGCCAGCAGTTCCGCCGGGACCCATGAAAAACTGTTTTTT.